What follows are 24 T cell receptor beta chains derived from one specimen sequenced in a study of blood T cells in healthy people across ages. It was with a sample-barcoded 5' primer and a J-beta primer mix that a second PCR of roughly 7 to 12 cycles was run. TCRdb reanalysed the 5' RACE reads using MiXCR and keeps one entry per CDR3 protein. The profile shows 800,000 to 950,000 distinct CDR3 sequences, roughly 52% of them singletons. Sequenced: blood. Source of these receptors: a young man in good health.

This clonotype came up a few times. This rearrangement joins TRBV6-2 or TRBV6-3 to TRBJ2-1, with D perhaps TRBD1 (7 bases). This CDR3 has 15 residues. V was cut by 4 bases and J by 5 bases, with 15 bases left in between. Per germline, CDR1 MNHEY and CDR2 SVGEGT. The CDR3 sequence is CASSFPQGEDNEQFF. Written as DNA, the CDR3 is TGTGCCAGCAGTTTTCCTCAGGGGGAGGACAATGAGCAGTTCTTC.

The chain joins TRBV28 to TRBJ1-2, with D tentatively TRBD1 (6 bases). Germline values: CDR1 MDHEN, CDR2 SYDVKM. V shed 5 bases and J shed 4 bases, with 17 bases lying between them. CDR3 size: 15 residues. CDR3 DNA: TGTGCCAGCAGTCCAAACAGGGATGGAGGCTATGGCTACACCTTC. Its translation: CASSPNRDGGYGYTF.

There are a few counts of this clonotype. The genes are TRBV4-3 and TRBJ2-3; no firm D call. The CDR3 totals 17 residues. Deletions cut 1 base from V and 3 bases from J, with 17 bases between. Germline CDR1 LGHNA, CDR2 YSLEER. CDR3 nucleotides: TGCGCCAGCAGCCAAGTTTCGTCTGGTTTGAGAACAGATACGCAGTATTTT. Residues: CASSQVSSGLRTDTQYF.

As regards this clonotype: A much bigger clone sits one base away, suggesting this may be a read error. The rearrangement joins TRBV7-2 to TRBJ2-7, with D hard to call. This CDR3 region has 13 residues. Germline CDR1 SGHTA, CDR2 FQGNSA. V shed 2 bases and J shed 0 bases, with 5 bases lying between them. The CDR3 region is CASSLPNSYEQYF. CDR3 nucleotides: TGTGCCAGCAGCTTACCTAACTCCTACGAGCAGTACTTC.

This clonotype was seen ten or more times. The chain uses TRBV20-1 and TRBJ1-6; no definite D call. Germline assignment: CDR1 DFQATT and CDR2 SNEGSKA (reference sequence). This CDR3 has 17 residues. Deletions cut 3 bases from V and 3 bases from J, with 18 bases between. CDR3 in amino acids: CSARDHQRRDYNSPLHF. The CDR3 nucleotides are TGCAGTGCTAGGGATCACCAACGGCGGGACTATAATTCACCCCTCCACTTT.

In its sample, this clonotype was seen a few times. The CDR3 is CASSSQGQGAQETQYF. CDR3 sequence (DNA): TGTGCCAGCAGCTCCCAGGGACAGGGGGCTCAAGAGACCCAGTACTTC. The rearrangement links TRBV9 to TRBJ2-5, with TRBD1 matching 12 bases. Germline loops: CDR1 SGDLS, CDR2 YYNGEE. There are 16 residues in the CDR3. V shed 4 bases and J 2 bases; nucleotides not matched to a gene: 6.

The CDR3 sequence: CATSDYRGSREQYF. The CDR3 DNA follows: TGTGCCACCAGTGATTACAGGGGGTCTCGCGAGCAGTACTTC. The gene calls are TRBV24-1 and TRBJ2-4, with 8 positions matching TRBD1. The end of the DNA aligns better with TRBJ2-7, so the J call may be wrong. CDR3 size: 14 residues. The germline gives CDR1 KGHDR, CDR2 SFDVKD.

The rearrangement links TRBV4-1 to TRBJ1-3; 7 bases are a match to TRBD1. The CDR3 runs to 17 residues. V dropped 4 bases and J dropped 7; count of bases not matched to a gene: 16. From germline, CDR1 is MGHRA and CDR2 YSYEKL. CDR3 nucleotides: TGCGCCAGCAGCCGGGGCAACGAGGCAGGGGGGTTCAACACCATATATTTT. Amino acids: CASSRGNEAGGFNTIYF.

V usage is TRBV5-6 and J usage is TRBJ2-3, with unresolved D. CDR1 is SGHDT, CDR2 YYEEEE, per germline. Trimming removed 1 base at V and 2 bases at J, with 14 bases between. This CDR3 contains 16 residues. DNA for the CDR3: TGTGCCAGCAGCTTGCGCACAGTAAGATCCACAGATACGCAGTATTTT. Amino acid sequence: CASSLRTVRSTDTQYF.

About this clonotype: One base away lies a much larger clone, so this may be a sequencing read error. V gene TRBV4-3 combines with J gene TRBJ2-5; D remains ambiguous. CDR1 LGHNA and CDR2 YSLEER come from the germline V gene. Trimming removed 0 bases from V and 11 bases from J, with 16 bases in between. CDR3 length equals 14 residues. CDR3 coding DNA: TGCGCCAGCAGCCAAGATAGGAGTGTAAATGAGCAGTACTTC. It codes for CASSQDRSVNEQYF.

The V and J genes are TRBV10-3 and TRBJ2-4; D gene unclear. The DNA matches TRBJ2-5 better at its end, which makes the J call doubtful. CDR3 length: 15 amino acids. The V gene's germline CDR1 is ENHRY and CDR2 SYGVKD. This CDR3 is CAISESGSLRETQYF. CDR3 coding DNA: TGTGCCATCAGTGAGTCGGGTAGTCTTAGAGAGACCCAGTACTTC.

The CDR3 is CASSQQGGNEQFF. DNA for the CDR3: TGTGCCAGCAGCCAACAAGGGGGGAATGAGCAGTTCTTC. V and J are TRBV3-1 and TRBJ2-1; D could derive from TRBD1 or TRBD2 (6 bases each). The CDR3 loop spans 13 amino acids. Looked up from germline, CDR1 is LGHDT and CDR2 is YNNKEL (reference sequence). V lost 2 bases and J 7 bases, leaving 9 bases between the germline ends.

The chain joins TRBV12-5 to TRBJ2-3; D is possibly TRBD1 or TRBD2 (5 bases each). CDR1 is LGHNT, CDR2 FRNRAP, per germline. Trimming took 3 bases from V and 2 from J, leaving 15 bases between them. CDR3 length: 16 residues. This chain's CDR3 is CASGLTPLGATDTQYF. The CDR3 DNA is TGTGCTAGTGGTTTAACGCCCCTCGGGGCCACAGATACGCAGTATTTT.

V and J are TRBV12-3 or TRBV12-4 and TRBJ2-7; TRBD1 agrees at 11 bases. V trimming: 4 bases; J trimming: 1 base; junction bases outside the gene matches: 9. The CDR3 is 17 amino acids. This chain's CDR3 is CASSSTPGQGGSYEQYF. The CDR3 region has the DNA TGTGCCAGCAGTTCGACGCCGGGACAGGGGGGATCCTACGAGCAGTACTTC.

This clonotype turned up a few times. The chain employs TRBV6-6 and TRBJ2-4; D perhaps matches TRBD2 (5 bases). This CDR3 has 17 amino acids. The germline CDR1 and CDR2 sequences are MNHNY and SVGAGI (reference sequence). V was trimmed by 6 bases and J by 0 bases, leaving 18 bases between them. Here the CDR3 DNA reads TGTGCCAGCAGCCACTCGGCAGGCGGACTAGCCAAAAACATTCAGTACTTC. Its protein product is CASSHSAGGLAKNIQYF.

A word on this clonotype: This may come from a read error, since a much larger clone is one base off. The rearrangement uses TRBV28 and TRBJ2-7, with D hard to call. The V gene lost 5 bases and the J gene lost 3 bases, with 5 bases spanning the gap. The length of the CDR3 is 11 residues. Germline assignment: CDR1 MDHEN and CDR2 SYDVKM. DNA for the CDR3: TGTGCCAGCAGTGCCCGCTACGAGCAGTACTTC. This gives the protein CASSARYEQYF.

This chain links TRBV6-5 with TRBJ2-5, with TRBD1 matching over 8 bases. Germline loops: CDR1 MNHEY, CDR2 SVGAGI. This CDR3 has 13 amino acids. V shed 2 bases, J shed 10 bases, and the junction held 6 bases outside the gene matches. The DNA of the CDR3 is TGTGCCAGCAGTTACCTTAACAGGGGGAACCAGTACTTC. This gives the protein CASSYLNRGNQYF.

The chain has TRBV24-1 and TRBJ2-3; TRBD2 is a possible D gene (5 bases). The V end lost 2 bases, the J end lost 1 base, and 15 bases lay between the germline ends. This CDR3 is built from 17 residues. Germline lookup yields CDR1 KGHDR and CDR2 SFDVKD. The CDR3 is CATSDWSGSARTDTQYF. For the CDR3, the DNA is TGTGCCACCAGTGATTGGAGCGGCAGCGCCCGCACAGATACGCAGTATTTT.

The chain is built from TRBV4-1 and TRBJ2-7, with 13 bases that match TRBD2. V gave up 3 bases and J gave up 7 bases; unmatched junction bases: 9. Germline CDR1 is MGHRA and CDR2 is YSYEKL. The CDR3 is 16 amino acids. The CDR3 spells CASSHGLAGVYNEQYF. CDR3 bases: TGCGCCAGCAGCCACGGACTAGCGGGGGTCTACAATGAGCAGTACTTC.

This clonotype showed up just a few times. This rearrangement joins TRBV6-1 to TRBJ2-7; TRBD2 might be the D (6 bases). This CDR3 spans 13 amino acids. Germline V gene sequence: CDR1 MNHNS, CDR2 SASEGT. V shed 8 bases and J shed 3 bases, with 14 bases lying between them. For the CDR3, the DNA is TGTGCCAGCCACCAGGGAGGAAACTACGAGCAGTACTTC. Its translation: CASHQGGNYEQYF.

This clonotype has a handful of counts. The chain links TRBV3-1 to TRBJ2-7; 10 bases line up with TRBD1. CDR3 length: 16 amino acids. Unmatched junction bases numbered 5, after V lost 0 bases and J lost 3 bases. Germline CDR1 reads LGHDT; CDR2 reads YNNKEL (reference sequence). CDR3 sequence reads: CASSQDPGTGVYEQYF. CDR3 bases: TGTGCCAGCAGCCAAGATCCCGGGACAGGGGTCTACGAGCAGTACTTC.

The J gene is TRBJ2-1, the V gene TRBV6-5, with a tentative D call TRBD2 (6 bases). Trimming cost V 0 bases and J 0 bases, with 6 bases left between them. The CDR3 contains 15 residues. Germline V lookup: CDR1 MNHEY, CDR2 SVGAGI. The CDR3 DNA reads TGTGCCAGCAGTTACTCGCGGGGCTCCTACAATGAGCAGTTCTTC. It translates to CASSYSRGSYNEQFF.

This clonotype has a handful of counts. The chain carries TRBV27 and TRBJ1-2; maybe TRBD1 (6 bases). Germline V CDR1 and CDR2: MNHEY, SMNVEV (reference sequence). The ends were cut back, 2 bases at V and 5 bases at J, with 15 bases in the middle. The CDR3 sequence is 15 residues long. DNA of the CDR3: TGTGCCAGCAGTTTAACCGGACAGCTACTATATGGCTACACCTTC. Its translation: CASSLTGQLLYGYTF.

Only a few counts were recorded for this clonotype. This chain uses TRBV5-1 with TRBJ2-7; 7 bases map to TRBD1. The CDR3 is made up of 14 amino acids. V shed 2 bases and J 5 bases; nucleotides not matched to a gene: 7. The germline gives CDR1 SGHRS, CDR2 YFSETQ. CDR3 bases: TGCGCCAGCAGCTTCGAGACGACAGGGAACGAGCAGTACTTC. As protein: CASSFETTGNEQYF.